This TCR beta chain comes out of a study of CD8+ T cells in alopecia areata. Study-wide background: Treatment comprised oral tofacitinib, 5 to 10 mg twice daily, in treated patients.

This CDR3 comprises 13 residues. Unmatched junction bases numbered 6, after V lost 2 bases and J lost 8 bases. Germline V gene sequence: CDR1 GTSNPN, CDR2 SVGIG (reference sequence). Notes on the study in general: Having just one nonresponder leaves the connection between baseline CD8+ expansion and response unresolved. Higher clonality was seen in lesional scalp than in normal scalp, especially in alopecia totalis/universalis.

Documented treatment: oral pan-JAK inhibitor, 5-10 mg twice daily. This clone was seen just once. No antigen is known for it. TCR sequencing used cDNA made by reverse transcription of extracted RNA. Profiling relied on immunoSEQ multiplex PCR, and the TCRdb table lists in-frame clones only, not all of them. The data show approximately 280,000 clones, with 58% seen just once and more than 1.5% held by the top ten. The chain joins TRBV30 to TRBJ1-3, with 7 positions matching TRBD1. The material sequenced was CD4+ T cells sorted from blood, taken at week 24, from a patient treated with tofacitinib. The receptor was derived from a human donor with alopecia areata. The CDR3 coding sequence is TGTGCCTGGAGTAAGGCAGGGGGGGACACCATATATTTT. Translated, it gives CAWSKAGGDTIYF.